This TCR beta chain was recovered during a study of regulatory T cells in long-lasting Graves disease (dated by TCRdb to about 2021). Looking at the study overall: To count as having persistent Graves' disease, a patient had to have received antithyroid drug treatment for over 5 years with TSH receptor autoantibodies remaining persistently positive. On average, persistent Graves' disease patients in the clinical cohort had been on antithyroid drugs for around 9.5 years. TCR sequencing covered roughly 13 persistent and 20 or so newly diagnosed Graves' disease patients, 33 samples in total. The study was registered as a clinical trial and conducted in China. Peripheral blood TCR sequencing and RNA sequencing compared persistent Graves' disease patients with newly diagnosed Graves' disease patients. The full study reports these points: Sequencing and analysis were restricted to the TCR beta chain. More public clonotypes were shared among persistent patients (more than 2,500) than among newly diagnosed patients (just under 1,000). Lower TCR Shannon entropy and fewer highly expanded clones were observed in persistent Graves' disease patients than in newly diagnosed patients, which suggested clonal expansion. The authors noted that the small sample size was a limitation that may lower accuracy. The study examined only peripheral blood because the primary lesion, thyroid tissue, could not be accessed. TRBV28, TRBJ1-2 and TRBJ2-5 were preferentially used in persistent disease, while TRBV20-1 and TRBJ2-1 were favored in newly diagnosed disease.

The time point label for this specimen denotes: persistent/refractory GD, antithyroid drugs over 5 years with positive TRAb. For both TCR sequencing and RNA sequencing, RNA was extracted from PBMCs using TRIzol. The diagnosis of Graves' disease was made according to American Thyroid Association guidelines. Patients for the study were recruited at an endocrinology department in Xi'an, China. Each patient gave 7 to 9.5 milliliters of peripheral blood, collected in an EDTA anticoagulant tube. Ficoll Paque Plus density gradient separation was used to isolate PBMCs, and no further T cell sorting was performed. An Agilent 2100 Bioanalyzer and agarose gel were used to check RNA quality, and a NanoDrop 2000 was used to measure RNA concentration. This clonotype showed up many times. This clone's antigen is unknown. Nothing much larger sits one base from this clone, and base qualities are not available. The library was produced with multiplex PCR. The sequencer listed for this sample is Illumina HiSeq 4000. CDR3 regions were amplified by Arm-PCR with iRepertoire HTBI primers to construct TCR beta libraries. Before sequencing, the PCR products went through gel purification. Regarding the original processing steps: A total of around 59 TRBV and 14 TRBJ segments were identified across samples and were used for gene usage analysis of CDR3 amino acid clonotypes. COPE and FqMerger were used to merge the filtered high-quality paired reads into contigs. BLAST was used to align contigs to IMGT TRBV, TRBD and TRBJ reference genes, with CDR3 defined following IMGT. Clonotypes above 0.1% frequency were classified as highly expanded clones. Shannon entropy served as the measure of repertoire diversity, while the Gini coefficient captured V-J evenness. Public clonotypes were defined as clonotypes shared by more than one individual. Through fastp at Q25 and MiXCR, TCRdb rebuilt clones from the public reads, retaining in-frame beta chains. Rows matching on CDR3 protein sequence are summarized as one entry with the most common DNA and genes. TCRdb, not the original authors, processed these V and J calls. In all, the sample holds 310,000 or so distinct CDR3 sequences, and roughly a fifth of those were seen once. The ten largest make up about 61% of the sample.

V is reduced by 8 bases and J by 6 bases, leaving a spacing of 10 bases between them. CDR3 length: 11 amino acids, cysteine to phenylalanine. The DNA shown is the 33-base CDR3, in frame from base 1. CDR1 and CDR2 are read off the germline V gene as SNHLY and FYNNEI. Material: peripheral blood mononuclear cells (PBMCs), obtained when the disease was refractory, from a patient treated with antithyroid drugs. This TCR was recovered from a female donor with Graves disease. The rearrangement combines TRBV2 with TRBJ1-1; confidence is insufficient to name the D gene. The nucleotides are TGTGCCAGCCGCGGGATTCCTGAAGCTTTCTTT. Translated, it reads CASRGIPEAFF.